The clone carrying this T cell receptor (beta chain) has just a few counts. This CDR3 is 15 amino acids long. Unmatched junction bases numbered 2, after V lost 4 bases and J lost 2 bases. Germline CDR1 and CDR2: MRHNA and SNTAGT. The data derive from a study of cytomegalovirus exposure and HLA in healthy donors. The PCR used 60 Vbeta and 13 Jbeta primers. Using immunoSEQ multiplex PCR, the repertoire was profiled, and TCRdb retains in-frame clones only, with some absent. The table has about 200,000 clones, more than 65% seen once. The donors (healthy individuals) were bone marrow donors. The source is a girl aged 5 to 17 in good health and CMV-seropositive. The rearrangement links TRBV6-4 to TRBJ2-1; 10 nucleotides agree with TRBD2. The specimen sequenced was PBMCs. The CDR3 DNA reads TGTGCCAGCAGTGTAGCGGGGGGCACCTACAATGAGCAGTTCTTC. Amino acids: CASSVAGGTYNEQFF.